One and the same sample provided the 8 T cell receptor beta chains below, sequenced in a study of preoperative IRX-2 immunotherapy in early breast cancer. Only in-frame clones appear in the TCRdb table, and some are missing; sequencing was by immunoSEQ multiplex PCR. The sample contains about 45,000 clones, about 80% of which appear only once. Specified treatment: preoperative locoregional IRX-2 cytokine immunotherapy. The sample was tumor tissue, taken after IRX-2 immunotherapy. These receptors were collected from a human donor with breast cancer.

The CDR3 DNA reads as TGCGCCAGCAGTGGGGGCAGGGACCAGCCCCAGCATTTT. It specifies CASSGGRDQPQHF. The chain joins TRBV10-2 to TRBJ1-5; possibly TRBD1 for D (5 bases). The CDR3 loop spans 13 amino acids. Germline V CDR1 and CDR2: WSHSY, SAAADI. Trimming cost V 4 bases and J 7 bases, with 11 bases left between them.

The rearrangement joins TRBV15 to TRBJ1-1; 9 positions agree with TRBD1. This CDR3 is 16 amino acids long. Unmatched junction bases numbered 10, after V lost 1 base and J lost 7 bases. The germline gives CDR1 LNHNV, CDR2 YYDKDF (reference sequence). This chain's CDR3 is CATSRVGRDRVSEAFF. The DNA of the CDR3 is TGTGCCACCAGCAGAGTGGGCCGGGACAGGGTGAGTGAAGCTTTCTTT.

The CDR3 coding sequence is TGTGCCAGCAGCCGCGGCACTGGAAACACCATATATTTT. This translates into CASSRGTGNTIYF. The chain uses TRBV6-8 and TRBJ1-3; D remains ambiguous. V lost 6 bases, J lost 2 bases, and 8 bases lay in between. Germline CDR1 MNHGY, CDR2 SAAAGT. This CDR3 spans 13 amino acids.

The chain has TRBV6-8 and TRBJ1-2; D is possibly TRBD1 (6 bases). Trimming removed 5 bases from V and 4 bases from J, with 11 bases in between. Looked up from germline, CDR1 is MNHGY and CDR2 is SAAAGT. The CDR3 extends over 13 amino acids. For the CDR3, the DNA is TGTGCCAGCAGTCGCGACAGGTCCTATGGCTACACCTTC. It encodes CASSRDRSYGYTF.

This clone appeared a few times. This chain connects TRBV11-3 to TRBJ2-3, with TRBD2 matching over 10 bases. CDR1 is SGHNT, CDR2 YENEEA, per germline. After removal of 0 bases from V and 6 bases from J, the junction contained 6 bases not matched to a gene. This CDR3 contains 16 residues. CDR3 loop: CASSLDPAGGPDTQYF. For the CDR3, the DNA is TGTGCCAGCAGCTTAGATCCAGCGGGAGGGCCCGATACGCAGTATTTT.

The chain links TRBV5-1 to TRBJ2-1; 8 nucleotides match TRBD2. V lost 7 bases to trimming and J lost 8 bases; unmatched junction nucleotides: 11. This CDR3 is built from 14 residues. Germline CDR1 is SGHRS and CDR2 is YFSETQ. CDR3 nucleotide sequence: TGCGCCAGCGGAAGAAGCGGGAGTTCAGATGAGCAGTTCTTC. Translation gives CASGRSGSSDEQFF.

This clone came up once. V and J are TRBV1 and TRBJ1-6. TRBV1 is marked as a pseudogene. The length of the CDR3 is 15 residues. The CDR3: CASSHAGIRNSPLHF. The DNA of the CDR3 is TGCGCCAGCAGTCATGCGGGAATCCGCAATTCACCCCTCCACTTT.

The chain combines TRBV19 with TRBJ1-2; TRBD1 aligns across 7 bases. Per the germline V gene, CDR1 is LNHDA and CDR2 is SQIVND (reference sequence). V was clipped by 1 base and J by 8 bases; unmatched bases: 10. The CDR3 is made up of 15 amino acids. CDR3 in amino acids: CASSIGRTGRRGYTF. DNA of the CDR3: TGTGCCAGTAGTATAGGACGGACAGGTCGGAGGGGCTACACCTTC.